This T cell receptor beta chain was found in a study of T cell changes during pregnancy in multiple sclerosis. This clone occurred once. Germline CDR1 is SGHRS and CDR2 is YFSETQ. There are 19 residues in the CDR3. The V and J ends lost 2 bases and 4 bases, in that order; junction bases with no gene match: 12. The method was immunoSEQ multiplex PCR; TCRdb's version includes in-frame clones alone and lacks a portion of them. This sample carries some 100,000 clones, about 94% of them seen once, and the ten largest clones take about 0.9%. Sequencing used peripheral blood, obtained before pregnancy. J is TRBJ2-6 and V is TRBV5-1; TRBD1 matches 10 bases. The TCR comes from a female donor with multiple sclerosis, enrolled in a pregnancy study. In DNA, the CDR3 is TGCGCCAGCAGCTTACCAAACCGGGACAGGGGTTCAGGGGCCAACGTCCTGACTTTC. This encodes CASSLPNRDRGSGANVLTF.